This T cell receptor (beta chain) originates from a study of tumor-infiltrating lymphocytes in primary liver carcinoma. Study information: Sequencing of the samples generated roughly 3.65 to 7.5 million productive TCRbeta reads, with similar yields across tissue types. Overall study findings and caveats: Lesser overlap characterized tumor-adjacent and tumor-blood pairs relative to tumor region pairs. Among top clones, only about 8-25% appeared in all five tumor regions.

In regard to this clonotype: Its target is not known.

Total RNA amounting to 500 ng was the source from which TCR beta cDNA was made with a constant-region primer. A slightly modified ARM-PCR protocol with three nested multiplex PCR rounds produced these TCR beta libraries. Two initial PCR rounds of around 9 cycles each paired TRBV1-TRBV30 forward primers with a C-beta reverse primer. In TCRdb, the multiplex PCR reads were re-called with MiXCR into one record per CDR3 protein. The repertoire holds tens of thousands of distinct CDR3 sequences, with about 80% as singletons. V shed 8 bases and J shed 12 bases, with 20 bases lying between them. CDR1 is ENHRY and CDR2 is SYGVKD in the germline V gene. This CDR3 is 12 amino acids long. Joint extraction of RNA and DNA used 20-30 mg of bulk tissue that was unsorted. Tumor samples uniformly had over 80% viable tumor cells.

This TCR derives from a man aged 35 to 55 with primary liver carcinoma and hepatitis B virus infection. The chain links TRBV10-3 to TRBJ2-7, with D possibly TRBD1 on 7 matching bases. Sequencing used liver tumor tissue from sampling region 5. Subset in this sample: tumor region T5, tumor centre. CDR3 nucleotides: TGTGCCATCGGGCCAGGGGGGTACGAACTGTACTTC. It specifies CAIGPGGYELYF.